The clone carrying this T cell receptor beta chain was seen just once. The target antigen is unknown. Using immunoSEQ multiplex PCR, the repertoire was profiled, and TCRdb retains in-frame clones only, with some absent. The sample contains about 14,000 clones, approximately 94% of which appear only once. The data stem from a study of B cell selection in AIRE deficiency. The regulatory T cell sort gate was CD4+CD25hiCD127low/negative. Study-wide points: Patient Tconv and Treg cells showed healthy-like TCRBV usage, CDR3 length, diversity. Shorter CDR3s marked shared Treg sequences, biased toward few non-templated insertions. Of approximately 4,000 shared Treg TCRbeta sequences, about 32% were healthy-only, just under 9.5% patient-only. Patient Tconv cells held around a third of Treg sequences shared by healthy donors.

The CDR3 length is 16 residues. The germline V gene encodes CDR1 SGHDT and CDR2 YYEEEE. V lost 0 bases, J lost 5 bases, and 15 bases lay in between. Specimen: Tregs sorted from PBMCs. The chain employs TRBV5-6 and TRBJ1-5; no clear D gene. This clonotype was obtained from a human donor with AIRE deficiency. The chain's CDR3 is CASSLGKVRPDQPQHF. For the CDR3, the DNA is TGTGCCAGCAGCTTGGGAAAAGTGCGCCCCGATCAGCCCCAGCATTTT.